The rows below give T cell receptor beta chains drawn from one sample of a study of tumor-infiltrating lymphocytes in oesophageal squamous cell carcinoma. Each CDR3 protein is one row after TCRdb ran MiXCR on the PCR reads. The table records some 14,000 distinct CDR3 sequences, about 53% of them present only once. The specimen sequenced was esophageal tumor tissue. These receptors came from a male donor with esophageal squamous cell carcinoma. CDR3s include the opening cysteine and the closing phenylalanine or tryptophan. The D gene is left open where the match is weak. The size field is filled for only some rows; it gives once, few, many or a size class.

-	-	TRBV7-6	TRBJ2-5	TGTGCCAGCAGCGGGGGGTTAGGAGAGACCCAGTACTTC	CASSGGLGETQYF
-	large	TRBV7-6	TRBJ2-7	TGTGCCAGCAGCTTAGGAACAGGGACTTTTGCCTACGAGCAGTACTTC	CASSLGTGTFAYEQYF
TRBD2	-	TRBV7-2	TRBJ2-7	TGTGCCAGCAGCCCAGGGACTAGCGGGTACGAGCAGTACTTC	CASSPGTSGYEQYF
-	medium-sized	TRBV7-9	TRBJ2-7	TGTGCCAGCAGCTTATATAGTACAGGGAAAAACGAGCAGTACTTC	CASSLYSTGKNEQYF
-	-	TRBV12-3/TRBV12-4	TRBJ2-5	TGTGCCAGCAGTTTGGGCAGGGAGGAGACCCAGTACTTC	CASSLGREETQYF
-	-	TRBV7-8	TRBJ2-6	TGTGCCAGCAGCTGGCAGGATCCAGGGGCCAACGTCCTGACTTTC	CASSWQDPGANVLTF
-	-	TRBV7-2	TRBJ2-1	TGTGCCAGCAGCTTCCGGGACCAAAACGATGAGCAGTTCTTC	CASSFRDQNDEQFF
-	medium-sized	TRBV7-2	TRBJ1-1	TGTGCCAGCAGCGCAGGGTTAAGAGCGGAAGCTTTCTTT	CASSAGLRAEAFF
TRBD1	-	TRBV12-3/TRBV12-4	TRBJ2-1	TGTGCCAGCAGTCTTACAGGGGGCTCCTACAATGAGCAGTTCTTC	CASSLTGGSYNEQFF
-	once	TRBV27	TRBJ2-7	TGTGCCAGCAGTTCTGATCCCAACGAGGGCGGTTCCTACGAGCAGTACTTC	CASSSDPNEGGSYEQYF
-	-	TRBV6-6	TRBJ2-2	TGTGCCAGCAGTTACTCGAAGGCCGGGGAGCTGTTTTTT	CASSYSKAGELFF
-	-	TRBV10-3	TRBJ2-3	TGTGCCATCAGGGGTAGCACAGATACGCAGTATTTT	CAIRGSTDTQYF
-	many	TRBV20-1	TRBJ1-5	TGCAGTGCTAGATCGCCGTTTCAGCCCCAGCATTTT	CSARSPFQPQHF
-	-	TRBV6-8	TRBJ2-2	TGTGCCAGCAGTCGGACTTTCGGGGAGCTGTTTTTT	CASSRTFGELFF
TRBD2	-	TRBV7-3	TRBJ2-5	TGTGCCAGCAGCTACCCTAGCGGCCAAGAGACCCAGTACTTC	CASSYPSGQETQYF
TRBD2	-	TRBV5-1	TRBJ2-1	TGCGCCAGCAGCTTAAGGACTAGCGGGGGAAATGAGCAGTTCTTC	CASSLRTSGGNEQFF
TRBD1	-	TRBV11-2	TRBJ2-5	TGTGCCAGCAGCTTAAGTTGGGGGGGACAGGGTATGGAGACCCAGTACTTC	CASSLSWGGQGMETQYF
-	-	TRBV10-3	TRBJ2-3	TGTGCCATCAGTGAGTCGGCTAGTTACGCGGATACGCAGTATTTT	CAISESASYADTQYF
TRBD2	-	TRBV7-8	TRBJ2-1	TGTGTCAGCAGCTTAGTTCCGGCGGGAGTCTACAATGAGCAGTTCTTC	CVSSLVPAGVYNEQFF
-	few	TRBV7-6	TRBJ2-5	TGTGCCAGCAGCTTCGGGGCCATACAAGAGACCCAGTACTTC	CASSFGAIQETQYF
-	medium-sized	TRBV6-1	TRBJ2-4	TGTGCCAGCAGTGAAGGGCCAGACGGGAAAAACATTCAGTACTTC	CASSEGPDGKNIQYF
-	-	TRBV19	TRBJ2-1	TGTGCCAGTAGTATCACCGGGGTAGACGGTGAGCAGTTCTTC	CASSITGVDGEQFF
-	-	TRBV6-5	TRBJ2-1	TGTGCCAGCAGTGCCTGGGACAATGAGCAGTTCTTC	CASSAWDNEQFF
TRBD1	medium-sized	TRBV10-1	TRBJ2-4	TGCGCCAGCAGTGACCCCAGTGACAGGGGAGGCATTCAGTACTTC	CASSDPSDRGGIQYF
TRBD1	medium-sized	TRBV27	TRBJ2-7	TGTGCCAGCAGGGGCTCCGGGACAGGATACGAGCAGTACTTC	CASRGSGTGYEQYF
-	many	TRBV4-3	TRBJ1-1	TGCGCCAGCAGCCCTCGACGCGGGTCTGAAGCTTTCTTT	CASSPRRGSEAFF
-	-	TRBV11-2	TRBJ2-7	TGTGCCAGCAGCTTAGAGCGCCTTCTCGAGCAGTACTTC	CASSLERLLEQYF
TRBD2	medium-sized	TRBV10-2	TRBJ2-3	TGCGCCAGCAGTGAGCAACTAGCGGGCACAGATACGCAGTATTTT	CASSEQLAGTDTQYF
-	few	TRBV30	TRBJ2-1	TGTGCCTGGAGTGTACGACAGGAGCAGTTCTTC	CAWSVRQEQFF
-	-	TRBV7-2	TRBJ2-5	TGTGCCAGCAGCCGGGACCGTCGTTCCTACAATGAGCAGTACTTC	CASSRDRRSYNEQYF
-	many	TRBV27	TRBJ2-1	TGTGCCAGCAGCCTGCCTGGGGCAGCCTACGAGCAGTTCTTC	CASSLPGAAYEQFF
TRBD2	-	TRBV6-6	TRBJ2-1	TGTGCCAGCAGTTACTCACCGGGACTAGCTTCCAATGAGCAGTTCTTC	CASSYSPGLASNEQFF
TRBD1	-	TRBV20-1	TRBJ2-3	TGCAGTGCTAGAACAAGCAGGGGGCGAGATACGCAGTATTTT	CSARTSRGRDTQYF
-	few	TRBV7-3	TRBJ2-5	TGTGCCAGCAGCTTAAATGCCCAGGGGAGCCAAGAGACCCAGTACTTC	CASSLNAQGSQETQYF
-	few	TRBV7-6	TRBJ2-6	TGTGCCAGCAGCTTGGGCCCGGGGGGGGCCAACGTCCTGACTTTC	CASSLGPGGANVLTF
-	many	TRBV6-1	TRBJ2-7	TGTGCCAGCAGTGCCACAGGGTCCGGCGAGCAGTACTTC	CASSATGSGEQYF
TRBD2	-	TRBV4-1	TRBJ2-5	TGCGCCAGCAGCCAAGAAGGGCTAGCGGGACTAGAGACCCAGTACTTC	CASSQEGLAGLETQYF
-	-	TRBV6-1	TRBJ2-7	TGTGCCAGCAGTGAAGAACGGGGCGGAGTCTCCTACGAGCAGTACTTC	CASSEERGGVSYEQYF
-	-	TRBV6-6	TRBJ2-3	TGTGCCAGCAGTTACTCGAATGTCGTCACAGATACGCAGTATTTT	CASSYSNVVTDTQYF
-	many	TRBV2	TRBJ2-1	TGTGCCAGCAGTGAAGACGGGGCAGCCTATGAGCAGTTCTTC	CASSEDGAAYEQFF
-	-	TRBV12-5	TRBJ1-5	TGTGCTAGTGGTTTGGAAGGGGTCTATTATCAGCCCCAGCATTTT	CASGLEGVYYQPQHF
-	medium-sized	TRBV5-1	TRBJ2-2	TGCGCCAGCAGCTTGGGAGAGGGGACCGGGGAGCTGTTTTTT	CASSLGEGTGELFF
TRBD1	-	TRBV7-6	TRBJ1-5	TGTGCCAGCAGCTTTGGGACAGGGAAACAGCCCCAGCATTTT	CASSFGTGKQPQHF